These T cell receptor beta chains were read from a single sample in a study of blood T cell repertoires in COVID-19. TCRdb's copy holds only in-frame clones and misses some; the assay was immunoSEQ multiplex PCR. The sample lists approximately 80,000 clones, less than 90% occurring once. Sequencing was performed on peripheral blood. The source of these receptors is a human donor in a cohort sampled during active COVID-19. CDR3s leave out the opening cysteine and the closing phenylalanine or tryptophan. The size field is filled for only some rows; it gives once, few, many or a size class.

TRBV19	TRBJ1-2	-	ASSTTQGWYAYGYT
TRBV9	TRBJ2-7	-	ASSVAQGLALYEQY
TRBV6-1	TRBJ1-1	-	ASSETRGGTEAF
TRBV19	TRBJ1-6	-	ASSIRGSVGDSPLH
TRBV5-1	TRBJ2-7	-	ASTKGTGGFHEQY
TRBV6-1	TRBJ2-7	-	ASSEEAGLRPSYEQY
TRBV6-5	TRBJ1-4	-	ASSQGQLNEKLF
TRBV5-4	TRBJ2-1	-	ASSAAGPSNNEQF
TRBV7-6	TRBJ1-3	-	ASSTGTGSLVDSGNTIY
TRBV9	TRBJ1-2	-	ASSVDRGANYGYT
TRBV15	TRBJ2-7	-	ATSRPRDSDTYTYYEQY
TRBV2	TRBJ2-7	once	ASSETDLGTGSYEQY
TRBV4-1	TRBJ2-1	-	ASSQYSSEKGNEQF
TRBV5-4	TRBJ2-7	-	ASSLPGTDIYEQY
TRBV18	TRBJ1-1	-	ASSPPGATEAF